What follows is one T cell receptor (beta chain) and its context. TCRdb keeps only in-frame clones here, not all; method: immunoSEQ multiplex PCR. This sample has about 150,000 clones, with approximately 94% found just once. This record comes from a study of control samples from healthy donors and cancer patients. The CDR3 is made up of 12 amino acids. V dropped 4 bases and J dropped 3 bases, with 8 bases sitting between them. Germline assignment: CDR1 SQVTM and CDR2 ANQGSEA. This clonotype was sampled from a woman in her forties in good health. Sequencing input: blood. The chain is built from TRBV29-1 and TRBJ2-3, with D hard to call. The CDR3 DNA is TGCAGCGTTGTCCCCACTACAGATACGCAGTATTTT. The encoded protein is CSVVPTTDTQYF.